There are a few counts of the clone carrying this TCR beta chain. RNA transcripts yielded amplified TCR beta CDR3 regions. Carried out on the TCR CDR3, a first-round RT-PCR used the HTBI primer set. TCRdb re-called the multiplex PCR reads through MiXCR, storing one row per CDR3 protein. The sample records about 400,000 distinct CDR3 sequences, about an eighth being singletons. This entry comes from a study of T cells in Graves' hyperthyroidism and ophthalmopathy. Across the whole study: Sampling of peripheral blood happened at initial diagnosis, prior to any treatment.

Trimming shortened V by 4 bases and J by 0 bases, and 14 bases separated the two germline ends. This CDR3 comprises 16 residues. The germline V gene encodes CDR1 MNHNS and CDR2 SASEGT. Sequencing was done on a sample of blood. This rearrangement joins TRBV6-1 to TRBJ2-3, with D unresolved. This receptor was taken from a man aged 45-65 years with Graves' ophthalmopathy. In nucleotides, the CDR3 is TGTGCCAGCAGTGCTAGACTCCAAACCAGCACAGATACGCAGTATTTT. As protein: CASSARLQTSTDTQYF.